A selection of T cell receptor beta chains follows, all from one sample in a study of early T cells in non-severe SARS-CoV-2 infection. TCRdb redid the calling of the 5' RACE reads with MiXCR, one entry per CDR3 protein. The data show over 45,000 distinct CDR3 sequences, approximately 15% seen once. The starting material was whole blood, obtained at baseline. Receptors were obtained from an adult who was a healthcare worker with PCR-confirmed SARS-CoV-2 infection or an uninfected control (not recorded which). Each CDR3 is given with its conserved first and last residue. Fields, in order: D gene, J gene, clone size, V gene, CDR3 protein, CDR3 DNA. D genes are given only for firm matches. Expanded clones get a size class; other rows say once, few or many, or leave the size out.

>-|TRBJ2-3|few|TRBV5-1
CASSDGITDTQYF
TGCGCCAGCAGCGATGGGATCACAGATACGCAGTATTTT
>-|TRBJ2-4|few|TRBV2
CASRRGLAKNIQYF
TGTGCCAGCCGTCGAGGGTTAGCCAAAAACATTCAGTACTTC
>TRBD1|TRBJ1-4|-|TRBV19
CASSTGQGVEKLFF
TGTGCCAGTAGTACGGGACAGGGGGTTGAAAAACTGTTTTTT
>TRBD1|TRBJ1-6|-|TRBV29-1
CSVEEGQGNNSPLHF
TGCAGCGTTGAAGAAGGACAGGGAAATAATTCACCCCTCCACTTT
>-|TRBJ1-6|few|TRBV27
CASGEQSNNSPLHF
TGTGCCAGTGGGGAGCAGTCGAATAATTCACCCCTCCACTTT
>-|TRBJ1-5|-|TRBV6-6
CASRGQSNQPQHF
TGTGCCAGCAGGGGACAAAGCAATCAGCCCCAGCATTTT
>-|TRBJ1-1|few|TRBV6-1
CASPSTLGLNTEAFF
TGTGCCAGCCCTTCTACCCTTGGGCTGAACACTGAAGCTTTCTTT
>-|TRBJ2-7|few|TRBV5-1
CASSLELPYEQYF
TGCGCCAGCAGCTTGGAGTTACCCTACGAGCAGTACTTC
>TRBD1|TRBJ2-7|many|TRBV6-5
CASSESGTGVYEQYF
TGTGCCAGCAGCGAGTCCGGGACAGGCGTATACGAGCAGTACTTC
>-|TRBJ2-7|few|TRBV6-6
CASSSSIVSHEQYF
TGTGCCAGCAGTTCGTCGATAGTGAGTCACGAGCAGTACTTC
>-|TRBJ2-4|many|TRBV6-5
CASSNAVNLAKNIQYF
TGTGCCAGCAGTAACGCAGTTAATTTGGCCAAAAACATTCAGTACTTC
>-|TRBJ1-2|many|TRBV7-8
CASSLSPDHNYGYTF
TGTGCCAGCAGCTTATCCCCAGACCATAACTATGGCTACACCTTC
>-|TRBJ2-2|-|TRBV27
CASSLLGGRTGELFF
TGTGCCAGCAGTTTACTCGGGGGCAGGACCGGGGAGCTGTTTTTT
>TRBD1|TRBJ2-7|-|TRBV2
CASTGTGYSYEQYF
TGTGCCAGTACCGGGACAGGATACTCCTACGAGCAGTACTTC
>TRBD2|TRBJ2-7|few|TRBV7-9
CASSSTTSGRALSSYEQYF
TGTGCCAGCAGCTCTACGACTAGCGGGAGGGCCCTAAGCTCCTACGAGCAGTACTTC
>-|TRBJ2-5|few|TRBV7-6
CASSRWGETQYF
TGTGCCAGCAGCCGCTGGGGAGAGACCCAGTACTTC
>-|TRBJ1-1|many|TRBV5-1
CASSPEGMWTEAFF
TGCGCCAGCAGCCCGGAGGGGATGTGGACTGAAGCTTTCTTT
>TRBD2|TRBJ2-1|-|TRBV9
CASSAGLAGVGYEQFF
TGTGCCAGCAGCGCGGGACTAGCGGGAGTTGGGTATGAGCAGTTCTTC
>TRBD2|TRBJ2-4|few|TRBV7-8
CASSPSPRESQYF
TGTGCCAGCAGCCCATCACCGCGGGAGTCCCAGTACTTC
>-|TRBJ2-7|many|TRBV20-1
CSARDSAAGRYEQYF
TGCAGTGCTAGAGATAGTGCGGCAGGGCGGTACGAGCAGTACTTC
>TRBD2|TRBJ2-1|-|TRBV7-3
CASSLRLATNEQFF
TGTGCCAGCAGCTTAAGACTAGCTACCAATGAGCAGTTCTTC
>TRBD1|TRBJ1-5|-|TRBV6-6
CASNGEGADQPQHF
TGTGCCAGCAACGGGGAGGGGGCAGATCAGCCCCAGCATTTT
>TRBD2|TRBJ2-1|once|TRBV9
CASSPGTSGRDNEQFF
TGTGCCAGCAGCCCCGGGACTAGCGGGAGGGACAATGAGCAGTTCTTC
>TRBD2|TRBJ2-1|many|TRBV20-1
CSARGPAGEINEQFF
TGCAGTGCTAGAGGTCCAGCGGGGGAGATAAATGAGCAGTTCTTC
>-|TRBJ1-1|few|TRBV9
CASSSRGDTEAFF
TGTGCCAGCAGCTCTCGGGGGGACACTGAAGCTTTCTTT
>-|TRBJ1-2|-|TRBV11-2
CASSLPGPQDGYTF
TGTGCCAGCAGTTTACCGGGACCCCAAGATGGCTACACCTTC
>TRBD1|TRBJ2-3|many|TRBV20-1
CSASLGTAGTDTQYF
TGCAGTGCTAGCCTTGGGACAGCAGGCACAGATACGCAGTATTTT
>-|TRBJ2-3|-|TRBV3-1
CASSQKDRRTDTQYF
TGTGCCAGCAGCCAGAAAGACCGACGCACAGATACGCAGTATTTT
>-|TRBJ2-3|few|TRBV20-1
CSARVGGRDTQYF
TGCAGTGCTAGGGTGGGGGGAAGAGATACGCAGTATTTT
>-|TRBJ1-1|once|TRBV12-5
CASGLDTEAFF
TGTGCTAGTGGCCTGGACACTGAAGCTTTCTTT
>-|TRBJ1-3|-|TRBV5-1
CASSLEDGTGNTIYF
TGCGCCAGCAGCTTGGAGGACGGAACTGGAAACACCATATATTTT
>TRBD2|TRBJ2-1|few|TRBV20-1
CSAMRWGLAGETNRNEQFF
TGCAGTGCTATGAGATGGGGACTAGCGGGGGAGACGAATCGGAATGAGCAGTTCTTC
>-|TRBJ1-3|-|TRBV2
CASMVPSGNTIYF
TGTGCCAGCATGGTCCCCTCTGGAAACACCATATATTTT
>-|TRBJ2-2|-|TRBV29-1
CSVSRASAGELFF
TGCAGCGTATCTAGAGCCTCGGCCGGGGAGCTGTTTTTT
>-|TRBJ1-6|many|TRBV4-1
CASSQSEGQNLRNSPLHF
TGCGCCAGCAGCCAATCCGAAGGACAGAATCTTAGGAATTCACCCCTCCACTTT
>TRBD2|TRBJ2-3|few|TRBV3-1
CASSQLAGQVDTQYF
TGTGCCAGCAGCCAACTAGCGGGCCAGGTAGATACGCAGTATTTT
>-|TRBJ1-2|few|TRBV5-1
CASSLWTDPYGYTF
TGCGCCAGCAGCTTGTGGACGGACCCCTATGGCTACACCTTC
>TRBD2|TRBJ2-1|many|TRBV18
CASSLVAGGGNEQFF
TGTGCCAGCTCACTGGTAGCGGGAGGAGGCAATGAGCAGTTCTTC
>-|TRBJ2-6|many|TRBV6-2/TRBV6-3
CASSHGAGANVLTF
TGTGCCAGCAGCCACGGGGCTGGGGCCAACGTCCTGACTTTC
>-|TRBJ2-2|many|TRBV28
CASSYGPWPEPAGELFF
TGTGCCAGCAGTTACGGACCGTGGCCCGAACCCGCCGGGGAGCTGTTTTTT
>-|TRBJ2-7|few|TRBV20-1
CSAPGRAAYEQYF
TGCAGTGCCCCGGGCAGGGCGGCCTACGAGCAGTACTTC
>-|TRBJ1-5|-|TRBV4-1
CASSQVGQGPQPQHF
TGCGCCAGCAGCCAAGTTGGGCAGGGCCCCCAGCCCCAGCATTTT
>TRBD1|TRBJ2-1|many|TRBV27
CASQLLRGHNEQFF
TGTGCCAGCCAACTTTTAAGGGGGCACAATGAGCAGTTCTTC
>-|TRBJ1-4|many|TRBV7-6
CASSPSRGAGEKLFF
TGTGCCAGCAGCCCAAGCCGGGGGGCTGGTGAAAAACTGTTTTTT
>TRBD2|TRBJ2-5|-|TRBV13
CASSLRTSGNQETQYF
TGTGCCAGCAGCTTAAGAACTAGCGGGAATCAAGAGACCCAGTACTTC
>-|TRBJ1-2|few|TRBV9
CASRPAFLTTGGYGYTF
TGTGCCAGCAGGCCCGCCTTCCTCACCACAGGAGGCTATGGCTACACCTTC
>-|TRBJ2-7|-|TRBV3-1
CASSRSGAYEQYF
TGTGCCAGCAGCCGCTCTGGGGCCTACGAGCAGTACTTC
>TRBD2|TRBJ2-1|once|TRBV11-2
CASSLGTGAGGSYNEQFF
TGTGCCAGCAGCTTAGGGACAGGAGCGGGAGGCTCCTACAATGAGCAGTTCTTC
>-|TRBJ2-2|few|TRBV7-2
CASSLRTTGELFF
TGTGCCAGCAGCTTGAGGACTACCGGGGAGCTGTTTTTT
>-|TRBJ2-7|-|TRBV6-5
CASSYGKRGDYEQYF
TGTGCCAGCAGTTACGGAAAGAGGGGGGACTACGAGCAGTACTTC
>TRBD1|TRBJ2-3|-|TRBV4-1
CASSQGGTAPGDTQYF
TGCGCCAGCAGCCAAGGAGGGACAGCACCAGGAGATACGCAGTATTTT
>TRBD2|TRBJ2-1|many|TRBV12-3/TRBV12-4
CASSLAGFSSYNEQFF
TGTGCCAGCAGTCTAGCGGGGTTTAGCTCCTACAATGAGCAGTTCTTC
>-|TRBJ2-3|-|TRBV30
CAWSVEHTDTQYF
TGTGCCTGGAGTGTAGAGCACACAGATACGCAGTATTTT
>-|TRBJ1-4|-|TRBV20-1
CSANSPPGGEKLFF
TGCAGTGCTAATAGCCCGCCTGGGGGTGAAAAACTGTTTTTT
>-|TRBJ2-1|few|TRBV12-3/TRBV12-4
CASSTDGQDYNEQFF
TGTGCCAGCAGTACGGACGGGCAGGATTACAATGAGCAGTTCTTC
>-|TRBJ2-1|few|TRBV10-1
CASSAGSPYNEQFF
TGCGCCAGCAGCGCCGGGAGTCCCTACAATGAGCAGTTCTTC
>-|TRBJ2-5|-|TRBV12-3/TRBV12-4
CASSLGEYRVVETQYF
TGTGCCAGCAGTTTGGGAGAATACAGGGTCGTAGAGACCCAGTACTTC
>TRBD2|TRBJ2-7|-|TRBV27
CASSESGRANLEYF
TGTGCCAGCAGTGAGAGCGGGAGGGCCAATCTTGAGTACTTC
>TRBD1|TRBJ2-3|-|TRBV6-1
CASSGDRGTDTQYF
TGTGCCAGCAGTGGGGACAGGGGGACAGATACGCAGTATTTT